Presented here are 16 T cell receptor beta chains from one specimen sequenced in a study of regulatory T cells in long-lasting Graves disease. The time point was: persistent/refractory GD, antithyroid drugs over 5 years with positive TRAb. From PBMCs, RNA was extracted and then used to make the TCR library. CDR3 regions were amplified by Arm-PCR using iRepertoire HTBI primers to build TCR beta libraries. One entry per CDR3 protein results from TCRdb running MiXCR on the multiplex PCR reads. This sample carries approximately 690,000 distinct CDR3 sequences, around 30% of them seen once, and the ten largest clones take about two fifths. Sequenced material: peripheral blood mononuclear cells (PBMCs), taken when the disease was refractory, from a patient treated with antithyroid drugs. These receptors all stem from a female donor with Graves disease.

This chain connects TRBV20-1 to TRBJ2-7; D may be TRBD2 (5 bases). The CDR3 loop spans 13 amino acids. V shed 3 bases and J shed 1 base, with 10 bases lying between them. CDR1 is DFQATT and CDR2 is SNEGSKA in the germline V gene (reference sequence). The CDR3 nucleotides are TGCAGTGCTAGCCTAGCCCTGTCCTACGAGCAGTACTTC. Protein sequence: CSASLALSYEQYF.

V is TRBV2 and J is TRBJ2-2, with 7 bases lining up with TRBD2. This CDR3 comprises 15 residues. The germline V gene has CDR1 SNHLY and CDR2 FYNNEI. The junction had 5 bases not matched to a gene; V was cut back by 4 bases and J by 3 bases. The CDR3 region has the DNA TGTGCCAGCAGTGCCACCCTAGCGGACACCGGGGAGCTGTTTTTT. It translates to CASSATLADTGELFF.

This clonotype was seen many times. The gene calls are TRBV2 and TRBJ2-7; D remains ambiguous. Trimming stripped 0 bases from V and 6 bases from J, with 6 bases between. Per the germline V gene, CDR1 is SNHLY and CDR2 is FYNNEI. This CDR3 has 12 residues. In DNA form, the CDR3 reads TGTGCCAGCAGTGAAGCCCAGCGCGAGCAGTACTTC. Encoded protein: CASSEAQREQYF.

This clonotype has just a few counts. The J gene is TRBJ2-2, the V gene TRBV19; 8 bases are a match to TRBD2. This CDR3 spans 19 amino acids. Germline-derived CDR1 and CDR2 are LNHDA and SQIVND (reference sequence). With 5 bases clipped from V and 4 bases from J, the junction kept 18 bases outside the gene matches. Written as DNA, the CDR3 is TGTGCCAGTAGTCCCGAAGTGCCCACCGGGACTAGGTTCACCGGGGAGCTGTTTTTT. Protein sequence: CASSPEVPTGTRFTGELFF.

The sample holds a few counts of this clonotype. The rearrangement uses TRBV27 and TRBJ2-7, with 11 bases matching TRBD2. This CDR3 region has 15 residues. Germline loops: CDR1 MNHEY, CDR2 SMNVEV (reference sequence). The junction had 7 bases not matched to a gene; V was cut back by 6 bases and J by 3 bases. The CDR3, as DNA: TGTGCCAGCAGCCCAACTAGCGGGGGCGGCTACGAGCAGTACTTC. Amino acids: CASSPTSGGGYEQYF.

The V call is TRBV27, the J call TRBJ2-3; a weak D match, TRBD2 (6 bases). CDR3 length: 18 amino acids. Trimming cost V 5 bases and J 1 base, with 22 bases left between them. The V gene's germline CDR1 is MNHEY and CDR2 SMNVEV (reference sequence). The CDR3 nucleotides read TGTGCCAGCAGTCCCCGTACCGTTAGCGGATATCGCACAGATACGCAGTATTTT. Its protein is CASSPRTVSGYRTDTQYF.

The V and J genes are TRBV30 and TRBJ1-1; D gene unclear. The V end was cut by 0 bases, the J end by 4 bases, with 12 bases between. The CDR3 is 14 residues long. Germline V gene lookup returns CDR1 GTSNPN and CDR2 SVGIG (reference sequence). The chain's CDR3 is CAWSVYKASTEAFF. CDR3 bases: TGTGCCTGGAGTGTATACAAGGCGAGCACTGAAGCTTTCTTT.

This clonotype occurred a few times. The V gene is TRBV6-2 or TRBV6-3, the J gene TRBJ1-2, with no clear D. The V gene's germline CDR1 is MNHEY and CDR2 SVGEGT. There are 14 residues in the CDR3. Between the trimmed V and J ends, which lost 0 bases and 8 bases, there was a span of 13 bases. The CDR3 region has the DNA TGTGCCAGCAGTTACTCGAGATCACCTTCGGGCTACACCTTC. It is translated as CASSYSRSPSGYTF.

The V and J genes are TRBV6-1 and TRBJ2-1, with unresolved D. Germline V gene lookup returns CDR1 MNHNS and CDR2 SASEGT. V lost 3 bases, J lost 3 bases, and 15 bases lay in between. The CDR3 runs to 16 residues. In DNA form, the CDR3 reads TGTGCCAGCAGTGAGATGGGGTCGGTCCTCTACAATGAGCAGTTCTTC. Translating gives CASSEMGSVLYNEQFF.

The V and J genes are TRBV29-1 and TRBJ1-4; unclear D gene. CDR3 length: 13 residues. V was cut by 2 bases and J by 1 base, with 5 bases left in between. From germline, CDR1 is SQVTM and CDR2 ANQGSEA. This CDR3 reads CSVELVTNEKLFF. CDR3 coding DNA: TGCAGCGTTGAACTCGTAACTAATGAAAAACTGTTTTTT.

The chain couples TRBV10-3 to TRBJ2-7, with TRBD1 matching 10 bases. The CDR3 has 13 residues. Germline V CDR1 and CDR2: ENHRY, SYGVKD. Trimming at V came to 6 bases and at J to 7 bases, leaving 6 bases not matched to a gene. CDR3 in DNA: TGTGCCATCAGGGGGACAGGGGCGGCGGAGCAGTACTTC. This encodes CAIRGTGAAEQYF.

The chain combines TRBV19 with TRBJ2-5, with 11 positions matching TRBD2. The CDR3 covers 17 residues. Trimming removed 5 bases from V and 2 bases from J; junction bases left unmatched: 10. Per germline, CDR1 LNHDA and CDR2 SQIVND (reference sequence). CDR3 DNA sequence: TGTGCCAGTAGTGCGAGCGGAATAGCGGGAGGGCAAGAGACCCAGTACTTC. This codes for CASSASGIAGGQETQYF.

The chain employs TRBV7-9 and TRBJ2-2; 10 nucleotides line up with TRBD2. V lost 5 bases and J lost 6; bases outside the gene matches: 12. This CDR3 contains 17 residues. Germline V gene lookup returns CDR1 SEHNR and CDR2 FQNEAQ (reference sequence). The CDR3 protein is CASSLSGASGSAGELFF. CDR3 sequence (DNA): TGTGCCAGCAGCCTATCGGGGGCTAGCGGGAGCGCCGGGGAGCTGTTTTTT.

This clonotype was observed at least ten times. V gene TRBV20-1 combines with J gene TRBJ2-4, with D perhaps matching TRBD2 (6 bases). Trimming removed 6 bases from V and 8 bases from J, with 23 bases in between. CDR1 DFQATT and CDR2 SNEGSKA come from the germline V gene (reference sequence). The CDR3 runs 15 residues. In nucleotides, the CDR3 is TGCAGTGCCGATGGAGGCGCGGGGAGTACCCACATTCAGTACTTC. Encoded protein: CSADGGAGSTHIQYF.

Turning to this clonotype: With a much larger clone just one base away, this may be a read error. CDR3 region: CSASVTTVLSTEAFF. The CDR3 DNA sequence: TGCAGTGCCAGCGTGACGACAGTTCTGAGCACTGAAGCTTTCTTT. The gene calls are TRBV20-1 and TRBJ1-1; D may be TRBD1 (5 bases). CDR1 and CDR2 (germline): DFQATT, SNEGSKA (reference sequence). V lost 6 bases to trimming and J lost 4 bases, with 21 bases between them. The CDR3 extends over 15 amino acids.

This clonotype was detected only a few times. The genes are TRBV29-1 and TRBJ1-1; D is uncertain. CDR1 is SQVTM and CDR2 is ANQGSEA in the germline V gene. This CDR3 contains 13 residues. V lost 6 bases and J lost 1, with 12 bases in between. This chain's CDR3 is CSVANFRNTEAFF. CDR3 bases: TGCAGCGTGGCAAATTTCAGGAACACTGAAGCTTTCTTT.